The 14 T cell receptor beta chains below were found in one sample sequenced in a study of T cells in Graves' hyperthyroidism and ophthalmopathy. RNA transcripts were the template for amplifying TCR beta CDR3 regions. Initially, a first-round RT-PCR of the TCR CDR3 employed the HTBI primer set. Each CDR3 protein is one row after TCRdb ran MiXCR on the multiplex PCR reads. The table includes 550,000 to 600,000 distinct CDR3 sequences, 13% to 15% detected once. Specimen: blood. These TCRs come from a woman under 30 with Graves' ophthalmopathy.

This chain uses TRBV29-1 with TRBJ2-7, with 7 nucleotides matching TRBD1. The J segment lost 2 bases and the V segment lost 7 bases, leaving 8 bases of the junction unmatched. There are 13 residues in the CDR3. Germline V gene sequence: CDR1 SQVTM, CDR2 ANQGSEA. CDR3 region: CSAQRQGTYEQYF. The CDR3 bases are TGCAGCGCTCAGAGACAGGGAACCTACGAGCAGTACTTC.

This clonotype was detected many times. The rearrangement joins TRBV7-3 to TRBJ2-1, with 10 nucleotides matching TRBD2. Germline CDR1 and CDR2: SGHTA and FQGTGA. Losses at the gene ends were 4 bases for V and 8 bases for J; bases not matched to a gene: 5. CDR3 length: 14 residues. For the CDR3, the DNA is TGTGCCAGCAGCTCTAGCGGGAGTCAGGATGAGCAGTTCTTC. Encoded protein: CASSSSGSQDEQFF.

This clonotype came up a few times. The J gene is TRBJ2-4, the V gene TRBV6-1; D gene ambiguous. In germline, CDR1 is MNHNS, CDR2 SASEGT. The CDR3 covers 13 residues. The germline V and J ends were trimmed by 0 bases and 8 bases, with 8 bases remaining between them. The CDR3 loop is CASSEAIGDIQYF. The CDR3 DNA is TGTGCCAGCAGTGAAGCGATCGGAGACATTCAGTACTTC.

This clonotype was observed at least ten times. CDR3 nucleotide sequence: TGTGCCAGCAGCAAGTGGGGGACAGGGCTCATCCAAGAGACCCAGTACTTC. It encodes CASSKWGTGLIQETQYF. This sequence joins TRBV9 and TRBJ2-5, with 9 nucleotides matching TRBD1. This CDR3 is 17 amino acids long. CDR1 SGDLS and CDR2 YYNGEE come from the germline V gene. Trimming at V came to 4 bases and at J to 1 base, leaving 11 bases not matched to a gene.

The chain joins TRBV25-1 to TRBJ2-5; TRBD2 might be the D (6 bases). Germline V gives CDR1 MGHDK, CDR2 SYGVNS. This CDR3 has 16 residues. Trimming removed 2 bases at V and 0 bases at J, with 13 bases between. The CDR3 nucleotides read TGTGCCAGCAGTGAAGGAGGGTACTGGTACCAAGAGACCCAGTACTTC. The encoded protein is CASSEGGYWYQETQYF.

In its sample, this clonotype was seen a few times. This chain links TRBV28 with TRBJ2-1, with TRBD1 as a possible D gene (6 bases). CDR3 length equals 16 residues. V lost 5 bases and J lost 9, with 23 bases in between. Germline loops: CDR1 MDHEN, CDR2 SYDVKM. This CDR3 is CASSEYPGRTEGEQFF. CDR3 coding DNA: TGTGCCAGCAGTGAATATCCCGGGCGGACAGAGGGTGAGCAGTTCTTC.

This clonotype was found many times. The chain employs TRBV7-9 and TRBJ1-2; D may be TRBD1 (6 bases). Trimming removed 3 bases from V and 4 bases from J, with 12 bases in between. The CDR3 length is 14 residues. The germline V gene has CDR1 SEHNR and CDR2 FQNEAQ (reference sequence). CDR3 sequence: CASSLGGGFYGYTF. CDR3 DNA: TGTGCCAGCAGCTTGGGAGGGGGTTTCTATGGCTACACCTTC.

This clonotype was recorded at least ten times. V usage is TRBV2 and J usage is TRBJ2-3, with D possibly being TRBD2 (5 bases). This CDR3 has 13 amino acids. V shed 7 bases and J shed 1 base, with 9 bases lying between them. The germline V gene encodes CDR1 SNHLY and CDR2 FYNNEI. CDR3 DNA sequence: TGTGCCAGCAACGAGGGAGGCACAGATACGCAGTATTTT. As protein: CASNEGGTDTQYF.

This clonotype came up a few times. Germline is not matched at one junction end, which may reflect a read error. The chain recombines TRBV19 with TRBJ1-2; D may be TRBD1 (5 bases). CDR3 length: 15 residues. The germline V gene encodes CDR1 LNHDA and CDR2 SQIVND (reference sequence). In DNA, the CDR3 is TGTGCCGGTAGTTCCACCGGGACTCCCCTTAGAGGCTACACCTTC. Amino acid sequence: CAGSSTGTPLRGYTF.

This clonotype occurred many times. Here the CDR3 DNA reads TGTGCCAGCAGTTACCCTATTACTTGGGGGGGATCCTACGAGCAGTACTTC. It yields the protein CASSYPITWGGSYEQYF. This chain uses TRBV6-5 with TRBJ2-7; TRBD2 aligns across 7 bases. Germline values: CDR1 MNHEY, CDR2 SVGAGI. The CDR3 totals 17 residues. Losses at the gene ends were 2 bases for V and 1 base for J; bases not matched to a gene: 11.

The DNA for the CDR3 is TGTGCCAGCAGCTTGGCGGGAAACGGACTAGCGGGACGGAACGAGCAGTACTTC. It yields the protein CASSLAGNGLAGRNEQYF. This chain connects TRBV13 to TRBJ2-7, with TRBD2 matching over 12 bases. The CDR3 has 18 amino acids. J lost 5 bases, V lost 3 bases, and 14 bases had no gene match. Germline V gene sequence: CDR1 PRHDT, CDR2 FYEKMQ (reference sequence).

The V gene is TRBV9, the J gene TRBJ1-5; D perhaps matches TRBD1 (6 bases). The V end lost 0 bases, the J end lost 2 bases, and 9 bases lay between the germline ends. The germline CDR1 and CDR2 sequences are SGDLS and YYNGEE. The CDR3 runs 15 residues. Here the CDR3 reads CASSVGRGGNQPQHF. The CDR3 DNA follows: TGTGCCAGCAGCGTAGGCAGGGGAGGCAATCAGCCCCAGCATTTT.

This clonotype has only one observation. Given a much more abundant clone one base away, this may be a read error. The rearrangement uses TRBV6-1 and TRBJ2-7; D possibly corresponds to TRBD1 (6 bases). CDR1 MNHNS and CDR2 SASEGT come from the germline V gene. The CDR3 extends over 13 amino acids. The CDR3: CACSGGPLGEQYF. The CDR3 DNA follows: TGTGCCTGCAGTGGGGGCCCCTTGGGCGAGCAGTACTTC.

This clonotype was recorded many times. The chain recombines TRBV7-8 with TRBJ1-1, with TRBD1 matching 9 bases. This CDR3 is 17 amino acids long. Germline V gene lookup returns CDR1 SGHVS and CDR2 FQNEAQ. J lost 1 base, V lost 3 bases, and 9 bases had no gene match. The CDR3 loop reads CASSLGYRGRPNTEAFF. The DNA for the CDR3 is TGTGCCAGCAGCTTGGGATACAGGGGGCGTCCGAACACTGAAGCTTTCTTT.